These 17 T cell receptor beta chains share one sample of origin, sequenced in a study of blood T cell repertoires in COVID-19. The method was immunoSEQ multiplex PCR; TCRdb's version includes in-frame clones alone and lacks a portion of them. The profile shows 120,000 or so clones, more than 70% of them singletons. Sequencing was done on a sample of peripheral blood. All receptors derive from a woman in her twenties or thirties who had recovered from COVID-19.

This CDR3 is CASSLVRTGDGYTF. The CDR3 DNA is TGTGCCAGCAGCTTAGTTCGGACCGGGGATGGCTACACCTTC. This sequence joins TRBV11-1 and TRBJ1-2; D unclear. CDR1 is SGHAT and CDR2 is FQDESV in the germline V gene (reference sequence). The CDR3 covers 14 residues. V lost 1 base and J lost 6, with 12 bases in between.

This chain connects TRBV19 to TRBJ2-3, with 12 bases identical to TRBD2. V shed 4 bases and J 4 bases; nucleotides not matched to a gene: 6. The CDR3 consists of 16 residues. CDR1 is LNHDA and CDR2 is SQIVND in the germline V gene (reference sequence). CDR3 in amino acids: CASSTRLAGDPDTQYF. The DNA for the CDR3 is TGTGCCAGTAGTACCCGACTAGCGGGAGATCCAGATACGCAGTATTTT. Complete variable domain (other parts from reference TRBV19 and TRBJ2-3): DGGITQSPKYLFRKEGQNVTLSCEQNLNHDAMYWYRQDPGQGLRLIYYSQIVNDFQKGDIAEGYSVSREKKESFPLTVTSAQKNPTAFYLCASSTRLAGDPDTQYFGPGTRLTVL.

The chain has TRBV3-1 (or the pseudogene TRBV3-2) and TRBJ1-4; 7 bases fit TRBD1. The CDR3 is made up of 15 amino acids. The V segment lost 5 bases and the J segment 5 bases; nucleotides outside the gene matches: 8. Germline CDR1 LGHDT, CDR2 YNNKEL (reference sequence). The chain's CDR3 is CASSSPTGRNEKLFF. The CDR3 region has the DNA TGTGCCAGCAGCTCGCCGACAGGGAGGAATGAAAAACTGTTTTTT.

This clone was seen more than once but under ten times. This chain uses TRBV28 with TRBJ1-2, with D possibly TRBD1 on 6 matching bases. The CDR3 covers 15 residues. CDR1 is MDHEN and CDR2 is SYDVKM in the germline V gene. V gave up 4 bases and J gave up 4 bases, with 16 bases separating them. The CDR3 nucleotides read TGTGCCAGCAGTTCCCCAGAGGGGGTAGGCTATGGCTACACCTTC. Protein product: CASSSPEGVGYGYTF.

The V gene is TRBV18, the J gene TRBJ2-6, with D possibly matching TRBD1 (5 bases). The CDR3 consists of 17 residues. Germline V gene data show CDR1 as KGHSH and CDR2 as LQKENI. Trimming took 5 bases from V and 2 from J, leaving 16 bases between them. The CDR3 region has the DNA TGTGCCAGCTCAGCGACAGAGTCTCACCCTGGGGCCAACGTCCTGACTTTC. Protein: CASSATESHPGANVLTF.

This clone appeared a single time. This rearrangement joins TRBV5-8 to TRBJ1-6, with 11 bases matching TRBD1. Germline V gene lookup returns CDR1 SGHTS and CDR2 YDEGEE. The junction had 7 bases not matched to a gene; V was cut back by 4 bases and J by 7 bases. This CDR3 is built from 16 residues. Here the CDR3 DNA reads TGTGCCAGCAGCCGTGGACAGGGGGCGTTGAATTCACCCCTCCACTTT. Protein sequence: CASSRGQGALNSPLHF.

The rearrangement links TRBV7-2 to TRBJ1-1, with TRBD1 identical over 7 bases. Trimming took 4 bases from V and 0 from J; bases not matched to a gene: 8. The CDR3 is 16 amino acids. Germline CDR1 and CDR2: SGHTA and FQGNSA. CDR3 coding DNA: TGTGCCAGCAGCTCCCGACAGGGCCAGATGAACACTGAAGCTTTCTTT. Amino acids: CASSSRQGQMNTEAFF.

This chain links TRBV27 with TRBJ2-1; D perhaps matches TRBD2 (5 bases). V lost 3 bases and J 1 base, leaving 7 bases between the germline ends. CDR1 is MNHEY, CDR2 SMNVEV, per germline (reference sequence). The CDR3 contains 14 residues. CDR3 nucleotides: TGTGCCAGCAGTTTGGAGCGGTCCTACAATGAGCAGTTCTTC. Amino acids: CASSLERSYNEQFF.

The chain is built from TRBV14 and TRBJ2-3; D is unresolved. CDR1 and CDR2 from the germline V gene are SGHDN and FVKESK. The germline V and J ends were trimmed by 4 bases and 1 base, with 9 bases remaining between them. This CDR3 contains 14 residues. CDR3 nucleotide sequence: TGTGCCAGCAGCCCCCAGCAGGGCACAGATACGCAGTATTTT. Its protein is CASSPQQGTDTQYF.

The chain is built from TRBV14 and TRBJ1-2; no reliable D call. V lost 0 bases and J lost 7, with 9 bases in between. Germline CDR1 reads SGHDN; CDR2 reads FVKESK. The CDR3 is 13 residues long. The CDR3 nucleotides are TGTGCCAGCAGCCAAGATCGAGGGTTTGGCTACACCTTC. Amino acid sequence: CASSQDRGFGYTF.

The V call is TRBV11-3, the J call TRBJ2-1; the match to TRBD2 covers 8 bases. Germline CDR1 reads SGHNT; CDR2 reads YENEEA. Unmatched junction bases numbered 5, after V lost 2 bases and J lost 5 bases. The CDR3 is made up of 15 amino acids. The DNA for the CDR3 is TGTGCCAGCAGCTTAAACGGGAGGGAAGACAATGAGCAGTTCTTC. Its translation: CASSLNGREDNEQFF.

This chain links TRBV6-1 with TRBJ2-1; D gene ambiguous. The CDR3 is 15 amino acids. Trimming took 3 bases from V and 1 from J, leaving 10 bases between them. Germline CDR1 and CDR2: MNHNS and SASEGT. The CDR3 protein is CASSEAGGSYNEQFF. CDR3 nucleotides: TGTGCCAGCAGTGAGGCAGGTGGGTCCTACAATGAGCAGTTCTTC.

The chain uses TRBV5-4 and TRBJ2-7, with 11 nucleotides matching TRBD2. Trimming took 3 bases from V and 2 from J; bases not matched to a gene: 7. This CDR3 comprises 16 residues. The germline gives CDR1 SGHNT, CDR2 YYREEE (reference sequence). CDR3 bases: TGTGCCAGCAGCTCCGGACTAGCGGGTAGTACCTACGAGCAGTACTTC. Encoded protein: CASSSGLAGSTYEQYF.

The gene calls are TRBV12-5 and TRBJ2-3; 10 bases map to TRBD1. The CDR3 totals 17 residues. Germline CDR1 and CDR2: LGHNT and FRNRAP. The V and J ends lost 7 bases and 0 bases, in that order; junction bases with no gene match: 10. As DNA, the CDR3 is TGTGCTAGTGTTGGGGGACAGGGGTTACCTAGCACAGATACGCAGTATTTT. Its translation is CASVGGQGLPSTDTQYF.

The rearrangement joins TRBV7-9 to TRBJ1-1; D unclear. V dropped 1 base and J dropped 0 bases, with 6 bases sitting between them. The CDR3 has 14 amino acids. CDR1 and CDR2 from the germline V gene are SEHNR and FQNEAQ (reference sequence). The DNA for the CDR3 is TGTGCCAGCAGCTTAGTCAGTATGAACACTGAAGCTTTCTTT. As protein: CASSLVSMNTEAFF.

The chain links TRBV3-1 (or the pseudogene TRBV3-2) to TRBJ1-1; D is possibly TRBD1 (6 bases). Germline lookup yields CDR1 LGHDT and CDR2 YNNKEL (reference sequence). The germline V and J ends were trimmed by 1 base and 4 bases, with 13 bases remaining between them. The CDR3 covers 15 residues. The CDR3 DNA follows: TGTGCCAGCAGCCAAGCGTCGGGGGGCCGCACTGAAGCTTTCTTT. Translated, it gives CASSQASGGRTEAFF.

In DNA form, the CDR3 reads TGCAGCGTTGAAAACATGGGAGGGACCCAGTACTTC. This sequence encodes CSVENMGGTQYF. The gene calls are TRBV29-1 and TRBJ2-5; D possibly corresponds to TRBD2 (6 bases). The CDR3 length is 12 residues. With 2 bases removed from V and 7 bases from J, the gap between germline ends came to 11 bases. Germline lookup yields CDR1 SQVTM and CDR2 ANQGSEA. Filled out from reference TRBV29-1 and TRBJ2-5, the complete variable domain reads SAVISQKPSRDICQRGTSLTIQCQVDSQVTMMFWYRQQPGQSLTLIATANQGSEATYESGFVIDKFPISRPNLTFSTLTVSNMSPEDSSIYLCSVENMGGTQYFGPGTRLLVL.